The T cell receptor beta chain described here comes from a study of T-cell memory formation after mild COVID-19. Study as a whole: The study found TCR clusters largely donor specific. General study results and limits: Clones shrinking between day 15 and 85 showed a balanced CD4/CD8 split, and those that grew later tilted toward CD4+. Largely, contracting CD4+ clones fell within CM and EM, and contracting CD8+ clones within EMRA. In pre-infection memory, a portion of responding clones appeared, which suggested that cross-reactive memory joined.

About this clonotype itself: The target antigen is unknown.

Trimming took 2 bases from V and 1 from J, leaving 6 bases between them. The germline CDR1 and CDR2 sequences are MNHNY and SVGAGI (reference sequence). This CDR3 contains 13 residues. TCRdb redid the calling of the 5' RACE reads with MiXCR, one entry per CDR3 protein. The table includes approximately 400,000 distinct CDR3 sequences, about a sixth detected once. This sequence originates from a man between 18 and 29 years old who had mild COVID-19 (a few samples of this study predate the infection). Cell type and time point are not known. The chain couples TRBV6-6 to TRBJ2-7; no definite D call. The sequencing sample was made of PBMCs or a T cell subset sorted from them (not recorded which). The CDR3 DNA is TGTGCCAGCAGTTACGCAGGATCCTACGAGCAGTACTTC. It encodes CASSYAGSYEQYF.